The 8 T cell receptor beta chains presented below share a single source sample, sequenced in a study of blood T cell repertoires in COVID-19. Measured with immunoSEQ multiplex PCR; TCRdb has only the in-frame clones, and not every one. The top ten clones hold 11% of a sample with 250,000 to 300,000 clones, 88% of them seen once. Sequencing was performed on peripheral blood. Receptors originate from a woman in her twenties or thirties with COVID-19, enrolled during active disease.

This clone appeared a few times. This chain connects TRBV2 to TRBJ1-5; TRBD1 matches 8 bases. Per germline, CDR1 SNHLY and CDR2 FYNNEI. V gave up 5 bases and J gave up 3 bases; unmatched junction bases: 3. The CDR3 spans 14 residues. CDR3 loop: CASSWTGPNQPQHF. CDR3 nucleotides: TGTGCCAGCAGTTGGACAGGGCCCAATCAGCCCCAGCATTTT.

The chain carries TRBV6-6 and TRBJ1-1; D is unresolved. CDR1 MNHNY and CDR2 SVGAGI come from the germline V gene (reference sequence). The V gene lost 8 bases and the J gene lost 0 bases, with 13 bases spanning the gap. The CDR3 runs 14 residues. CDR3 DNA sequence: TGTGCCAGCCGGCCGGGCGGGATGAACACTGAAGCTTTCTTT. Protein sequence: CASRPGGMNTEAFF.

This clone was counted a few times. The chain employs TRBV4-1 and TRBJ1-1; 7 nucleotides agree with TRBD1. Germline values: CDR1 MGHRA, CDR2 YSYEKL. The CDR3 is 14 residues long. V dropped 3 bases and J dropped 2; count of bases not matched to a gene: 3. The CDR3 DNA is TGCGCCAGCAGCCAGGACAGGCCCAACACTGAAGCTTTCTTT. This encodes CASSQDRPNTEAFF.

The chain uses TRBV30 and TRBJ2-1, with 7 positions matching TRBD2. The length of the CDR3 is 16 residues. Germline V gene sequence: CDR1 GTSNPN, CDR2 SVGIG (reference sequence). After removal of 1 base from V and 6 bases from J, the junction contained 12 bases not matched to a gene. The CDR3 reads CAWSGGGSGSGNEQFF. CDR3 nucleotides: TGTGCCTGGAGTGGGGGCGGGAGTGGGTCTGGCAATGAGCAGTTCTTC. The whole variable domain, remainder taken from reference TRBV30 and TRBJ2-1, is SQTIHQWPATLVQPVGSPLSLECTVEGTSNPNLYWYRQAAGRGLQLLFYSVGIGQISSEVPQNLSASRPQDRQFILSSKKLLLSDSGFYLCAWSGGGSGSGNEQFFGPGTRLTVL.

The chain is built from TRBV6-2 or TRBV6-3 and TRBJ2-3; D is perhaps TRBD2 (5 bases). The CDR3 has 14 residues. The germline V gene has CDR1 MNHEY and CDR2 SVGEGT. Trimming removed 6 bases from V and 4 bases from J, with 14 bases in between. The CDR3 spells CASSRRVAADTQYF. For the CDR3, the DNA is TGTGCCAGCAGCAGGCGGGTGGCTGCAGATACGCAGTATTTT.

The V and J genes are TRBV24-1 and TRBJ2-1; a weak D match, TRBD1 (6 bases). The CDR3 runs 15 residues. Germline CDR1 reads KGHDR; CDR2 reads SFDVKD. V lost 3 bases and J 7 bases, leaving 15 bases between the germline ends. CDR3 coding DNA: TGTGCCACCAGTGATCCAAACAGGGCTGGGAATGAGCAGTTCTTC. Protein: CATSDPNRAGNEQFF.

The chain is built from TRBV30 and TRBJ1-4, with 7 bases identical to TRBD1. Germline V gives CDR1 GTSNPN, CDR2 SVGIG (reference sequence). V lost 2 bases, J lost 7 bases, and 13 bases stayed unmatched. The length of the CDR3 is 16 residues. For the CDR3, the DNA is TGTGCCTGGAGTATAGAGAAGGGGGCCGTCGGTGAAAAACTGTTTTTT. The encoded protein is CAWSIEKGAVGEKLFF.

The rearrangement uses TRBV6-5 and TRBJ2-1, with TRBD2 matching over 12 bases. Germline CDR1 and CDR2: MNHEY and SVGAGI. The CDR3 covers 16 residues. V shed 4 bases and J 2 bases; nucleotides not matched to a gene: 3. CDR3 loop: CASSFWTSGTYNEQFF. For the CDR3, the DNA is TGTGCCAGCAGTTTCTGGACTAGCGGGACCTACAATGAGCAGTTCTTC.